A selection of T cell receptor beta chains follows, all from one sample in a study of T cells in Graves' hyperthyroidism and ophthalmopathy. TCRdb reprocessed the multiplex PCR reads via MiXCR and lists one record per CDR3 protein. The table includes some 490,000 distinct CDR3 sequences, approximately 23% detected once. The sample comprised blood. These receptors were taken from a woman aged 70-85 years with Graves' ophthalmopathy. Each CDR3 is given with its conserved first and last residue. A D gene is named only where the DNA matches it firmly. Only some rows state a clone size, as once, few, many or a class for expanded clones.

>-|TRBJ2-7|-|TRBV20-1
CSAGRSAVDEQYF
TGCAGTGCTGGGAGGAGCGCGGTGGACGAGCAGTACTTC
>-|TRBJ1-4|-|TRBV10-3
CAISEGGTNEKLFF
TGTGCCATCAGTGAGGGGGGAACTAATGAAAAACTGTTTTTT
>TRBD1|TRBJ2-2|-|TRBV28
CASSAPGTVNTGELFF
TGTGCCAGCAGTGCCCCCGGGACAGTGAACACCGGGGAGCTGTTTTTT
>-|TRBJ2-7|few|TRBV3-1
CASSQNHYEQYF
TGTGCCAGCAGCCAAAATCATTACGAGCAGTACTTC
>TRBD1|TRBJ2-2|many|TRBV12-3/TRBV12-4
CASSTRQGIGTGELFF
TGTGCCAGCAGTACCCGACAGGGTATTGGCACCGGGGAGCTGTTTTTT
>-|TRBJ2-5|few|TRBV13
CASSPPGGPHQETQYF
TGTGCCAGCAGCCCCCCCGGGGGGCCCCACCAAGAGACCCAGTACTTC
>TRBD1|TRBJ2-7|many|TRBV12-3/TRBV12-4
CASSLLQGNEQYF
TGTGCCAGCAGTTTGTTACAGGGGAACGAGCAGTACTTC
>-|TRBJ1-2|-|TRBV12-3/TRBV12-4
CASSPRGVVGYTF
TGTGCCAGCAGTCCTAGGGGGGTTGTAGGCTACACCTTC
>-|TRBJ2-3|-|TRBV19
CASSPGRIYTDTQYF
TGTGCCAGTAGTCCGGGACGGATATACACAGATACGCAGTATTTT
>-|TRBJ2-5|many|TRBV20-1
CSAPPVGYQETQYF
TGCAGTGCCCCTCCTGTGGGTTACCAAGAGACCCAGTACTTC
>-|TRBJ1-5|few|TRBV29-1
CSVRWAGNQPQHF
TGCAGCGTTCGGTGGGCAGGCAATCAGCCCCAGCATTTT
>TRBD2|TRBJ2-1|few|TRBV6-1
CASSPTGTSGSQTLF
TGTGCCAGCAGCCCAACCGGGACTAGCGGGAGTCAGACCCTCTTC
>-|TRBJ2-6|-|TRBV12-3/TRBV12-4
CASLKGSSGANVLTF
TGTGCCAGCTTGAAGGGGAGCTCTGGGGCCAACGTCCTGACTTTC
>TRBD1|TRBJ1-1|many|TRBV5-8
CASSLGTGVNTEAFF
TGTGCCAGCAGCTTGGGGACAGGGGTGAACACTGAAGCTTTCTTT
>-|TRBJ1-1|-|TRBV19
CASSEKVWSTEAFF
TGTGCCAGTAGTGAGAAGGTGTGGAGCACTGAAGCTTTCTTT
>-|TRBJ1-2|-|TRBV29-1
CSVSTGSIAGYTF
TGCAGCGTTTCTACAGGATCCATTGCCGGCTACACCTTC
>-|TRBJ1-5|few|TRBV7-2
CASSYSGPAGQPQHF
TGTGCCAGCAGCTATAGCGGGCCGGCCGGGCAGCCCCAGCATTTT
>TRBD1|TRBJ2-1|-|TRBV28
CASRLRDRPYNEQFF
TGTGCCAGCCGCCTTAGGGACAGGCCCTACAATGAGCAGTTCTTC
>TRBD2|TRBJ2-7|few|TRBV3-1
CASRIKMGGSEQYF
TGTGCCAGCAGGATCAAGATGGGAGGGAGCGAGCAGTACTTC